A selection of T cell receptor beta chains follows, all from one sample in a study of T cell therapy after organ transplantation. Sequenced by immunoSEQ multiplex PCR; TCRdb stores in-frame clones only, minus some. The sample lists almost 20,000 clones, about 81% occurring once. Their specific antigens are unknown. The sample here was CD8+ T cells from blood, taken after autologous CMV-specific T cell therapy. The receptors were sampled from a human patient who had received a solid organ transplant and had CMV disease. The T cells may come from the graft donor. CDR3s include the opening cysteine and the closing phenylalanine or tryptophan.

V gene	J gene	CDR3 protein
TRBV10-1	TRBJ2-3	CASSEEGSYLGTQYF
TRBV5-4	TRBJ2-3	CASSWVAGGQTDTQYF
TRBV30	TRBJ2-7	CAWSAGQRYEQYF
TRBV2	TRBJ1-1	CASSVRGRRVPEAFF
TRBV9	TRBJ2-1	CASSPEVVGGSNEQFF
TRBV7-9	TRBJ1-1	CASSPEMNTEAFF
TRBV5-4	TRBJ1-3	CASSFRDGIGNTIYF
TRBV4-1	TRBJ1-6	CASSQGAVLSPLHF
TRBV6-5	TRBJ1-2	CASSFTGVNYGYTF
TRBV5-3	TRBJ2-1	CARSLWLREILYNEQFF
TRBV10-2	TRBJ2-3	CASCGTGGTDTQYF
TRBV27	TRBJ1-6	CASSVLNSPLHF
TRBV4-1	TRBJ2-5	CASSQPDRDQETQYF
TRBV30	TRBJ2-1	CAWSQASSYNEQFF
TRBV7-2	TRBJ2-5	CASSYSGTVYQETQYF
TRBV5-6	TRBJ2-7	CASSLGTSGTYEQYF
TRBV7-6	TRBJ2-1	CASSLYGLAESIYNEQFF
TRBV6-5	TRBJ1-5	CASSYSIGQPQHF
TRBV6-5	TRBJ2-1	CASSPPTSGAPEQFF
TRBV14	TRBJ1-4	CASSLGVTLAGEKLFF
TRBV12-5	TRBJ1-2	CASTLNYGYTF
TRBV6-4	TRBJ2-1	CASSGTSGGYNEQFF
TRBV25-1	TRBJ1-1	CASSQGARVTEAFF
TRBV5-1	TRBJ2-1	CASSLELAGHYNEQFF
TRBV5-8	TRBJ2-2	CASSPGQVFLSGELFF
TRBV7-9	TRBJ1-2	CASSSVNGDSLGYTF
TRBV7-8	TRBJ2-1	CASSPGTGTHQRYNEQFF
TRBV6-5	TRBJ2-3	CASKQAGADTQYF
TRBV6-1	TRBJ2-4	CASSEEAGGAKNIQYF
TRBV2	TRBJ2-1	CASSEGHSLSSYNEQFF
TRBV4-1	TRBJ1-6	CASSPQFGNSPLHF
TRBV7-8	TRBJ2-1	CASSLGGRQSYNEQFF
TRBV25-1	TRBJ1-1	CASSWDGNTEAFF
TRBV6-1	TRBJ1-1	CASSEVPVNTEAFF
TRBV5-1	TRBJ1-4	CASSLGTSTNEKLFF
TRBV4-2	TRBJ2-3	CASSQSAAGGTDTQYF
TRBV5-1	TRBJ2-2	CASSSETSGLAGELFF
TRBV5-6	TRBJ1-4	CASSLGATNEKLFF
TRBV19	TRBJ1-2	CASSIGDSYGYTF
TRBV6-1	TRBJ2-7	CASSEWGSGRAYEQYF
TRBV6-4	TRBJ2-1	CASSAGTGGGNEQFF